This T cell receptor (beta chain) was obtained from a study of CD8 T cells in Susac syndrome. The CDR3 sequence is 16 residues long. The V end was cut by 2 bases, the J end by 0 bases, with 14 bases between. Germline loops: CDR1 SQVTM, CDR2 ANQGSEA. Reverse transcription of about 0.45 to 1 ug RNA was performed with random hexamers. One entry per CDR3 protein, called by TCRdb with MiXCR from the immunoSEQ multiplex PCR reads. The table records about 60,000 distinct CDR3 sequences, around 90% of them present only once. Sequencing was performed on CD8+ T cells from PBMCs. J is TRBJ2-1 and V is TRBV29-1; D unresolved. The source is a human donor in good health. CDR3 amino acids: CSVEPPPPSSYNEQFF. CDR3 bases: TGCAGCGTTGAACCCCCTCCGCCGAGCTCCTACAATGAGCAGTTCTTC.